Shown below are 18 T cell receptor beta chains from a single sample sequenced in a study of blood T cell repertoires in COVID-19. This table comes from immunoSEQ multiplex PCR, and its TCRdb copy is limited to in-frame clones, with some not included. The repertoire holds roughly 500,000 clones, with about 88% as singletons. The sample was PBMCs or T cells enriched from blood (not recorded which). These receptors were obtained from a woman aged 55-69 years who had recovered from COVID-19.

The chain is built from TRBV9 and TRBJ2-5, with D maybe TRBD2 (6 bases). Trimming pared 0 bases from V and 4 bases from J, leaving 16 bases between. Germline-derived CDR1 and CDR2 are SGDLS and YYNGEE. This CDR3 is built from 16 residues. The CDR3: CASSVESAGRLETQYF. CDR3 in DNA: TGTGCCAGCAGCGTAGAAAGTGCAGGGAGGCTAGAGACCCAGTACTTC.

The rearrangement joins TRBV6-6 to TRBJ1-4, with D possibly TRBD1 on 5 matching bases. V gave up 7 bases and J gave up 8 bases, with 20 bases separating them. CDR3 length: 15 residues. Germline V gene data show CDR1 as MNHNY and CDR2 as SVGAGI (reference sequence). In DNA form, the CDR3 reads TGTGCCAGCATCCCCTCCGGGACTTCTGTAGAAAAACTGTTTTTT. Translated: CASIPSGTSVEKLFF.

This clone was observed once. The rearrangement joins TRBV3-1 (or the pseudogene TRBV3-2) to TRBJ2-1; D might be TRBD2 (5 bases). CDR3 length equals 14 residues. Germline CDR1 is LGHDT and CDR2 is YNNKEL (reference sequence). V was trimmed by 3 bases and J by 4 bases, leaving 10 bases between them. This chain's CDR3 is CASSHSGRYNEQFF. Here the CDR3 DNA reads TGTGCCAGCAGCCACAGCGGTCGATACAATGAGCAGTTCTTC.

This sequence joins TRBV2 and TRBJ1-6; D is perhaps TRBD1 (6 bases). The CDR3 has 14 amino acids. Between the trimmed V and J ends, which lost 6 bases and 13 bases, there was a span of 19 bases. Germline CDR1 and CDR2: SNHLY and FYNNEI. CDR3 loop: CASSGGEQGRPLHF. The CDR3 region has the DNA TGTGCCAGCAGCGGGGGGGAACAGGGAAGGCCCCTCCACTTT.

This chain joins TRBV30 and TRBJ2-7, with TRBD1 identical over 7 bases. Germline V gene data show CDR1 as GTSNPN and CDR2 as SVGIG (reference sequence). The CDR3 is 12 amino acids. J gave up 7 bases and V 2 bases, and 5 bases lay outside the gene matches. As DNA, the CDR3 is TGTGCCTGGAGTCTACAGGGGTGGGAGCAGTACTTC. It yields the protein CAWSLQGWEQYF.

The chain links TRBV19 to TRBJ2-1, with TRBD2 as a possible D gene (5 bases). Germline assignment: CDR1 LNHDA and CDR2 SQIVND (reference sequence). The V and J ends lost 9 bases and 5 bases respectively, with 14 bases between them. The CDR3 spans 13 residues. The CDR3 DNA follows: TGTGCCAGCTGGGGAGTCTTTAACAATGAGCAGTTCTTC. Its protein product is CASWGVFNNEQFF. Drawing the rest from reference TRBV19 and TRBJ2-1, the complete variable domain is DGGITQSPKYLFRKEGQNVTLSCEQNLNHDAMYWYRQDPGQGLRLIYYSQIVNDFQKGDIAEGYSVSREKKESFPLTVTSAQKNPTAFYLCASWGVFNNEQFFGPGTRLTVL.

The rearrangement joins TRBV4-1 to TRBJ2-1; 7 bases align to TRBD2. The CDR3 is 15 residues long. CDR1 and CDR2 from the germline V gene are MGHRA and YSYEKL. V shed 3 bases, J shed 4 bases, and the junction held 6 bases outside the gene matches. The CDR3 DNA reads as TGCGCCAGCAGCCAGGGACCGGGACTATACAATGAGCAGTTCTTC. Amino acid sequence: CASSQGPGLYNEQFF.

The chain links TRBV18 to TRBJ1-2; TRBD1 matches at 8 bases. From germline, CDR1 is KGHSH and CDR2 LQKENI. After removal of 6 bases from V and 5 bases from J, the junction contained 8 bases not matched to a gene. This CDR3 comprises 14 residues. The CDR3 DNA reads TGTGCCAGCTCCCCAGGGGGCCCTCAATATGGCTACACCTTC. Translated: CASSPGGPQYGYTF.

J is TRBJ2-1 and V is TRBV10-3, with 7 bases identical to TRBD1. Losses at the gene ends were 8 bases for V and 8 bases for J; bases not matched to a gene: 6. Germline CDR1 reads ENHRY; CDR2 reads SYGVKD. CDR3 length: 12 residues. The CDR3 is CAIGRGLDEQFF. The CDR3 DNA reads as TGTGCCATCGGCAGGGGGTTAGATGAGCAGTTCTTC.

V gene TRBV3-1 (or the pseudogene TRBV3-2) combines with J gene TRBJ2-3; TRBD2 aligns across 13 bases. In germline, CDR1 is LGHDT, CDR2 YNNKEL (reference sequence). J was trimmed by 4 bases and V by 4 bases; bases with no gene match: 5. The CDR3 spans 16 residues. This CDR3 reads CASSLTSGGTSDTQYF. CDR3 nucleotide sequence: TGTGCCAGCAGCCTGACTAGCGGGGGGACCTCAGATACGCAGTATTTT.

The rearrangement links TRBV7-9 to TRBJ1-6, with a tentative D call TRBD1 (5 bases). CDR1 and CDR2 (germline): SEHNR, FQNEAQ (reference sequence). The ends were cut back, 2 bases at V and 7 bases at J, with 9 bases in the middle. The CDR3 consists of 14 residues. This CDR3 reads CASSLQGGNSPLHF. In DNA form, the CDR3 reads TGTGCCAGCAGCTTACAGGGAGGGAATTCACCCCTCCACTTT.

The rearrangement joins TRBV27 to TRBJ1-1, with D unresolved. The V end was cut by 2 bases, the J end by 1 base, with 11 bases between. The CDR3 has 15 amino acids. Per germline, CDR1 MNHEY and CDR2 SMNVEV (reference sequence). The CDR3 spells CASSLNIPQNTEAFF. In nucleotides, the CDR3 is TGTGCCAGCAGTTTAAACATACCCCAGAACACTGAAGCTTTCTTT.

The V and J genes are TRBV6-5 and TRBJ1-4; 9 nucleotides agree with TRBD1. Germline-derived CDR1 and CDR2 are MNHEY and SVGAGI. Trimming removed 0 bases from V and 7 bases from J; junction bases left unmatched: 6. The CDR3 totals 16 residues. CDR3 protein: CASSYSTGGVGEKLFF. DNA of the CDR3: TGTGCCAGCAGTTACTCTACAGGGGGCGTCGGTGAAAAACTGTTTTTT.

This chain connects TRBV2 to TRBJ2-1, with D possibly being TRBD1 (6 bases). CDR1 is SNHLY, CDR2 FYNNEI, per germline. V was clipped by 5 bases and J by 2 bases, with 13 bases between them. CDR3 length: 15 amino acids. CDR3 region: CASSSATGTYNEQFF. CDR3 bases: TGTGCCAGCAGTTCAGCGACAGGCACCTACAATGAGCAGTTCTTC.

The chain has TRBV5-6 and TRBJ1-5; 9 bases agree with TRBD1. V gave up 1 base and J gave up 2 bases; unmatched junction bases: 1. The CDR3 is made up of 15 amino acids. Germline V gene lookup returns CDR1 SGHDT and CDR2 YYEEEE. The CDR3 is CASSLWDRGNQPQHF. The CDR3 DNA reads TGTGCCAGCAGCTTGTGGGACAGGGGCAATCAGCCCCAGCATTTT. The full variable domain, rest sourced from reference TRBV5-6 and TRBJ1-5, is DAGVTQSPTHLIKTRGQQVTLRCSPKSGHDTVSWYQQALGQGPQFIFQYYEEEERQRGNFPDRFSGHQFPNYSSELNVNALLLGDSALYLCASSLWDRGNQPQHFGDGTRLSIL.

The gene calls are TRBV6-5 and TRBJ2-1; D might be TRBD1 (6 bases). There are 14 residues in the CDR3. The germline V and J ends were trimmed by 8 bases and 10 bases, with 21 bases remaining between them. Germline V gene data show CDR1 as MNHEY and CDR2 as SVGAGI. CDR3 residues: CASQQGHGKLEQFF. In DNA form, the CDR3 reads TGTGCCAGCCAACAGGGACACGGAAAGCTCGAGCAGTTCTTC.

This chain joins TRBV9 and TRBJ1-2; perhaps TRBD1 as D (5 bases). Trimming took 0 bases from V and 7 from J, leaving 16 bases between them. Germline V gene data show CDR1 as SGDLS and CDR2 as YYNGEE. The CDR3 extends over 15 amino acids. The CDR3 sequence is CASSVGEGRVIGYTF. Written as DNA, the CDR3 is TGTGCCAGCAGCGTAGGGGAGGGCAGGGTAATTGGCTACACCTTC.

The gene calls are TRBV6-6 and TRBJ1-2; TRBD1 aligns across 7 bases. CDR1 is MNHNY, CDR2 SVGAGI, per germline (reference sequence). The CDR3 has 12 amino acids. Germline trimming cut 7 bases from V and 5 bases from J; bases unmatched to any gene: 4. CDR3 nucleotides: TGTGCCAGCAATCCGGGACAGTATGGCTACACCTTC. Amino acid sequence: CASNPGQYGYTF.